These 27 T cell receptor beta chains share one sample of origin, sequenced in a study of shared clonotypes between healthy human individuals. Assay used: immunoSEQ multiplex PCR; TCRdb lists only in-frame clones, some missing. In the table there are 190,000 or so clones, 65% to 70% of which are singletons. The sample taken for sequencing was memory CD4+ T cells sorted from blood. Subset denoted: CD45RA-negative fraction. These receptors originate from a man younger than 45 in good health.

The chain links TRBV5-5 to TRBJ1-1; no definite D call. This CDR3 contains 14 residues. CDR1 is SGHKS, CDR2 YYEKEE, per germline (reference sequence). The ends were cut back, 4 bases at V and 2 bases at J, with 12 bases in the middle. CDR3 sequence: CASSPHRGNTEAFF. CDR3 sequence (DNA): TGTGCCAGCAGCCCCCACCGGGGTAACACTGAAGCTTTCTTT.

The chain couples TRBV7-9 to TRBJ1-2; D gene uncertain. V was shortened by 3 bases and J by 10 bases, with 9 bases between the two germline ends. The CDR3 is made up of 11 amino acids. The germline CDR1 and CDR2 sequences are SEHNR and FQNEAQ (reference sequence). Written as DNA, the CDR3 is TGTGCCAGCAGCTTGTTTCCGATCTACACCTTC. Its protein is CASSLFPIYTF.

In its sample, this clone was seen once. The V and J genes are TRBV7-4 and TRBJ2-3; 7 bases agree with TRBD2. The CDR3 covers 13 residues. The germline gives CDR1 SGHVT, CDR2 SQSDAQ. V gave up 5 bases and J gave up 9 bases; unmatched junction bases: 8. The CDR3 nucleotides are TGTGCCAGCAGCACCCGGGGAGGGACGACGCAGTATTTT. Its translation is CASSTRGGTTQYF. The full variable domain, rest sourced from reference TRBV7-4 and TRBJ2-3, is GAGVSQSPRYKVAKRGRDVALRCDSISGHVTLYWYRQTLGQGSEVLTYSQSDAQRDKSGRPSGRFSAERPERSVSTLKIQRTEQGDSAVYLCASSTRGGTTQYFGPGTRLTVL.

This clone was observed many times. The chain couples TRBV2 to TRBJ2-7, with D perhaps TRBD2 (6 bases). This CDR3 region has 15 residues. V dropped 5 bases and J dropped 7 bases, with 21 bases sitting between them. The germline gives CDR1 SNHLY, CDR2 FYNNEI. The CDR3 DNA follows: TGTGCCAGCAGTCCCGTCGCCGGGAGAGGAGGAGAGCAGTACTTC. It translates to CASSPVAGRGGEQYF.

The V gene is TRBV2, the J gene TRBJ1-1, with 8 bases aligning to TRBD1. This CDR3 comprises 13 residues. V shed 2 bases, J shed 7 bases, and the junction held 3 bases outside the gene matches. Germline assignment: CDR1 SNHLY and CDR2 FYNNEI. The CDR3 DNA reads TGTGCCAGCAGTGAATTGGGACAGGTTGAAGCTTTCTTT. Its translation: CASSELGQVEAFF.

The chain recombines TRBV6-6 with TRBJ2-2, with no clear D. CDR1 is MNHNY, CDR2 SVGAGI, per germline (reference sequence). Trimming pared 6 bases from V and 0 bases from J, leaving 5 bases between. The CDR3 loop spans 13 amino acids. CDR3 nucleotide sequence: TGTGCCAGCAGAGGGTCGAACACCGGGGAGCTGTTTTTT. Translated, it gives CASRGSNTGELFF.

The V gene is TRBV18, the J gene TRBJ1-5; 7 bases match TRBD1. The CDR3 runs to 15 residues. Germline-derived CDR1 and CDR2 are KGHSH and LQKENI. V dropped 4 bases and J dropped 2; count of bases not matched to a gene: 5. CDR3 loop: CASSLGRGRNQPQHF. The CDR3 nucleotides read TGTGCCAGCTCACTTGGAAGGGGGCGCAATCAGCCCCAGCATTTT.

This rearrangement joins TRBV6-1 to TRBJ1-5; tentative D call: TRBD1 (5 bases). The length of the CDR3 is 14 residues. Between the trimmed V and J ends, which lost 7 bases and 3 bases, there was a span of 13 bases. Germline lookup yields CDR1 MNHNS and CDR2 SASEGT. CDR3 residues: CASNGGGANQPQHF. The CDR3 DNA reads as TGTGCCAGCAATGGGGGTGGGGCCAATCAGCCCCAGCATTTT.

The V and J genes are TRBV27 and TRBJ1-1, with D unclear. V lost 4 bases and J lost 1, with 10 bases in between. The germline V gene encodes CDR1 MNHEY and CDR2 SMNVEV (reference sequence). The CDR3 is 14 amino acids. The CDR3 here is CASSSPPQNTEAFF. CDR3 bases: TGTGCCAGCAGTTCCCCTCCCCAGAACACTGAAGCTTTCTTT.

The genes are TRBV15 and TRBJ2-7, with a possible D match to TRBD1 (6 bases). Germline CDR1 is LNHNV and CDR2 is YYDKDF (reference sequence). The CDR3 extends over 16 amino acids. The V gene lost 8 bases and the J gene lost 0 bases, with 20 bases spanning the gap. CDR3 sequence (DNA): TGTGCCACCTTACAGAGGGGGAGTCCGCACTCCTACGAGCAGTACTTC. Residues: CATLQRGSPHSYEQYF. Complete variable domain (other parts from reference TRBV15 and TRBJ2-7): DAMVIQNPRYQVTQFGKPVTLSCSQTLNHNVMYWYQQKSSQAPKLLFHYYDKDFNNEADTPDNFQSRRPNTSFCFLDIRSPGLGDTAMYLCATLQRGSPHSYEQYFGPGTRLTVT.

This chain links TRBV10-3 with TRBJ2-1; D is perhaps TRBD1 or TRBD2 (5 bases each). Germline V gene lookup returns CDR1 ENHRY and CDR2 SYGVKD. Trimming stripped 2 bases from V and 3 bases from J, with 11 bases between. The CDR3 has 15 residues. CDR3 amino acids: CAISEGTPYYNEQFF. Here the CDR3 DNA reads TGTGCCATCAGTGAGGGGACGCCTTACTACAATGAGCAGTTCTTC.

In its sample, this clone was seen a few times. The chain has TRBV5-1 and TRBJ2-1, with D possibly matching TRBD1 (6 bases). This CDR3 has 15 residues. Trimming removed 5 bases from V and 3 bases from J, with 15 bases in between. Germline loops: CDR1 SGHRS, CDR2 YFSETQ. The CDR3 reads CASRSGDRLYNEQFF. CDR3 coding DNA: TGCGCCAGCAGGTCAGGGGATCGACTCTACAATGAGCAGTTCTTC.

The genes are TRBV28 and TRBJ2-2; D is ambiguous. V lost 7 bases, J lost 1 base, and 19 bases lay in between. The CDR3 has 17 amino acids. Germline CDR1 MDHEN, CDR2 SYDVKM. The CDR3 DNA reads TGTGCCAGCACTTCTTACGTTATCACCCAGAACACCGGGGAGCTGTTTTTT. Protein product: CASTSYVITQNTGELFF. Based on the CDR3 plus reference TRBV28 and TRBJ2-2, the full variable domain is DVKVTQSSRYLVKRTGEKVFLECVQDMDHENMFWYRQDPGLGLRLIYFSYDVKMKEKGDIPEGYSVSREKKERFSLILESASTNQTSMYLCASTSYVITQNTGELFFGEGSRLTVL.

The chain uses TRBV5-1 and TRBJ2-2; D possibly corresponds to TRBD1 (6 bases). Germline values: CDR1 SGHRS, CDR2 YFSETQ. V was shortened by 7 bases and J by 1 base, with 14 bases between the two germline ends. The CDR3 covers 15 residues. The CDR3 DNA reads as TGCGCCAGCCGATTAACGACAGGGAACACCGGGGAGCTGTTTTTT. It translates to CASRLTTGNTGELFF.

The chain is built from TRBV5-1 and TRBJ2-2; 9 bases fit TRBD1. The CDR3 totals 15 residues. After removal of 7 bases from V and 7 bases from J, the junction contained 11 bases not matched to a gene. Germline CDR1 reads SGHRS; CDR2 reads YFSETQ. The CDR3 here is CASSVGTGNVGELFF. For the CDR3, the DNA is TGCGCCAGCTCGGTGGGGACAGGGAACGTCGGGGAGCTGTTTTTT.

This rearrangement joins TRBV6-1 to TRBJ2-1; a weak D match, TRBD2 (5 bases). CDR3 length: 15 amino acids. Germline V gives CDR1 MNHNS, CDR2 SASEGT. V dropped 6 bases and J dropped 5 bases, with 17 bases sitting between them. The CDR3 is CASSILVRVDNEQFF. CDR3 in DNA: TGTGCCAGCAGCATACTAGTGAGGGTTGACAATGAGCAGTTCTTC.

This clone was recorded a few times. CDR3 loop: CASSADYSDTQYF. The CDR3 region has the DNA TGTGCCAGCAGCGCGGACTACTCAGATACGCAGTATTTT. The gene calls are TRBV5-6 and TRBJ2-3; perhaps TRBD2 as D (6 bases). From germline, CDR1 is SGHDT and CDR2 YYEEEE. V gave up 4 bases and J gave up 4 bases, with 10 bases separating them. CDR3 size: 13 residues.

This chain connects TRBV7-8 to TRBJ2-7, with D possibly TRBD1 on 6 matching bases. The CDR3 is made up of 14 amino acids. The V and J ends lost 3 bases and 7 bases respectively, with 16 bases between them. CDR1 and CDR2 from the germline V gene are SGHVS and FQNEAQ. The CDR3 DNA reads TGTGCCAGCAGCTTTGTGCAGGGGACGTGGGAGCAGTACTTC. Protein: CASSFVQGTWEQYF.

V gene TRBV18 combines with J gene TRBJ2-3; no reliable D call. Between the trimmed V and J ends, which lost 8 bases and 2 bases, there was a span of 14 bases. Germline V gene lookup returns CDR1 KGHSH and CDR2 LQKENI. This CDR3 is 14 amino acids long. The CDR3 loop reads CASAAQTDTDTQYF. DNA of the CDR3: TGTGCCAGCGCGGCCCAGACCGACACAGATACGCAGTATTTT.

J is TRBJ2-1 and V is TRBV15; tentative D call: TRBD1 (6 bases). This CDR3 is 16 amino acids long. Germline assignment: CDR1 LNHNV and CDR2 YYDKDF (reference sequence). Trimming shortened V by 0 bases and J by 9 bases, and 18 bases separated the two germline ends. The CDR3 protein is CATSRDLGSNRVEQFF. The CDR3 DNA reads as TGTGCCACCAGCAGAGATCTCGGTTCGAACAGGGTTGAGCAGTTCTTC.

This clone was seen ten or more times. The CDR3 region has the DNA TGTGCCAGCAGCCTAAAGAGGAGCGGGGGTGAGCAGTTCTTC. It specifies CASSLKRSGGEQFF. The gene calls are TRBV7-2 and TRBJ2-1; TRBD2 matches 8 bases. Trimming took 5 bases from V and 9 from J; bases not matched to a gene: 9. The CDR3 runs to 14 residues. Germline CDR1 is SGHTA and CDR2 is FQGNSA.

In DNA, the CDR3 is TGTGCCAGCAGCGTAGGACTAGCGGGGAACACCGGGGAGCTGTTTTTT. Encoded protein: CASSVGLAGNTGELFF. The chain recombines TRBV9 with TRBJ2-2; 10 nucleotides line up with TRBD2. The CDR3 is 16 residues long. In germline, CDR1 is SGDLS, CDR2 YYNGEE. V lost 0 bases to trimming and J lost 1 base; unmatched junction nucleotides: 0.

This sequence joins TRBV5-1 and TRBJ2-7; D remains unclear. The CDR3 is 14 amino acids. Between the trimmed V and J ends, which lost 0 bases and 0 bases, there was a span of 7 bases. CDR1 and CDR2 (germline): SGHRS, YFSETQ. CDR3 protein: CASSLALSSYEQYF. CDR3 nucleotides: TGCGCCAGCAGCTTGGCGCTGAGCTCCTACGAGCAGTACTTC. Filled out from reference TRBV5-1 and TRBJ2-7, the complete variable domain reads KAGVTQTPRYLIKTRGQQVTLSCSPISGHRSVSWYQQTPGQGLQFLFEYFSETQRNKGNFPGRFSGRQFSNSRSEMNVSTLELGDSALYLCASSLALSSYEQYFGPGTRLTVT.

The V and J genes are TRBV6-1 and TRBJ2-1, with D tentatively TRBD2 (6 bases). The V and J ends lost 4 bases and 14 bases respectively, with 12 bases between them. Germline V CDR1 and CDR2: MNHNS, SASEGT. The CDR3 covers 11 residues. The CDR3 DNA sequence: TGTGCCAGCAGTGGGTTAGGGGAGGAGTTCTTC. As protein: CASSGLGEEFF.

This chain's CDR3 is CASPGLAGANTGELFF. The CDR3 coding sequence is TGTGCCAGCCCTGGACTAGCGGGAGCGAACACCGGGGAGCTGTTTTTT. V and J are TRBV5-4 and TRBJ2-2; TRBD2 matches 13 bases. Germline CDR1 is SGHNT and CDR2 is YYREEE (reference sequence). V shed 7 bases and J 0 bases; nucleotides not matched to a gene: 3. The CDR3 has 16 residues.

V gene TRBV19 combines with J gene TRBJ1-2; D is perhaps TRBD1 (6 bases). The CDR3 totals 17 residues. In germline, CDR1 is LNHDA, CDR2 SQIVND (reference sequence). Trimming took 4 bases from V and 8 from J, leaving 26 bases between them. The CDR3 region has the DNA TGTGCCAGTAGTAGCCAAAATGTACAGGGACTTGTGAGAGGCTACACCTTC. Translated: CASSSQNVQGLVRGYTF.

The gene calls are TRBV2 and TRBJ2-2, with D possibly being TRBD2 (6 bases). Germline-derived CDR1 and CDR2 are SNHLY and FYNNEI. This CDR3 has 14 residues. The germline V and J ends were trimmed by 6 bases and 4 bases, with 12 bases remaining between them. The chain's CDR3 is CASRAGSGTGELFF. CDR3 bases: TGTGCCAGCAGGGCGGGATCGGGCACCGGGGAGCTGTTTTTT. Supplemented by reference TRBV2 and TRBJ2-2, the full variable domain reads EPEVTQTPSHQVTQMGQEVILRCVPISNHLYFYWYRQILGQKVEFLVSFYNNEISEKSEIFDDQFSVERPDGSNFTLKIRSTKLEDSAMYFCASRAGSGTGELFFGEGSRLTVL.